This T cell receptor beta chain was recorded in a study of cytomegalovirus exposure and HLA in healthy donors. With 60 Vbeta and 13 Jbeta primers, the PCR was carried out. Assay used: immunoSEQ multiplex PCR; TCRdb lists only in-frame clones, some missing. The table lists 100,000 to 150,000 clones, over 75% of them singletons. This clone was counted only a few times. Sequencing input: PBMCs. This clonotype originated in a woman aged 40 to 49 in good health and CMV-seropositive.

CDR3 in amino acids: CSVDGRVDWTSGPSTDTQYF. The DNA for the CDR3 is TGCAGCGTTGATGGGAGGGTGGACTGGACTAGCGGCCCCAGCACAGATACGCAGTATTTT. The V gene is TRBV29-1, the J gene TRBJ2-3, with 10 bases aligning to TRBD2. CDR1 and CDR2 from the germline V gene are SQVTM and ANQGSEA. The CDR3 length is 20 residues. The V segment lost 3 bases and the J segment 0 bases; nucleotides outside the gene matches: 18.